This record covers a single T cell receptor (beta chain). It has no known antigen specificity. No base qualities exist here, and no much larger clone lies one base off it. Including the terminal cysteine and phenylalanine, the CDR3 comprises 13 residues. The retained sequence is limited to the CDR3, 39 bases, with the frame set at the first base. Trimming removed 6 bases from V and 6 bases from J; the gene matches leave 6 bases unexplained. Sequences MNHEY (CDR1) and SVGEGT (CDR2) are obtained from the germline V gene. Genomic DNA extracted from peripheral blood, rather than sorted cells or RNA, was used as the source for amplification of TCR beta rearrangements. The data were taken from a study of T cell repertoires in aging, cancer and after chemotherapy (dated by TCRdb to about 2019). Regarding the study in general: Donors spanned six age groups from 30 or younger to 70 or older, with at least three individuals per group. Control TCR repertoires from healthy donors were recorded across several months to years, and re-sampling revealed clear clonal overlap. In total, the full dataset held millions of TCR reads. Peripheral blood TCR beta repertoires from healthy donors and cancer patients were profiled to examine immunoaging and T cell reconstitution after chemotherapy. Alongside approximately 95 healthy donors serving as a reference group, the cohort included some 220 cancer patients, of whom some 90 had hematological cancers and 124 had solid cancers. Broad study findings and their caveats: According to the authors, the repertoire data do not allow conclusions to be drawn about immunological memory after chemotherapy. Significantly lower blood TCR diversity and higher clonality were observed in untreated patients with hematological or solid cancers than in age-matched healthy donors. In both cancer cohorts, the median generation probability rose over the chemotherapy interval, which suggests that the repertoire was reconstituted through rebound thymic output. Declining TCR diversity with age in healthy donors was mainly explained by loss of richness; in cancer patients, loss of evenness also contributed.

Using a mixed TRB-A/B primer pool, multiplex touch-down PCR amplified rearranged TRB sequences covering the V, D and J segments. Two consecutive PCR reactions with Phusion HS II polymerase added Illumina adapters and sample indices to the amplicons. Amplicons were gel-purified using the NucleoSpin Gel and PCR Clean-up kit and were subsequently checked with Qubit and an Agilent 2100 Bioanalyzer. Libraries were sequenced on an Illumina MiSeq using 600-cycle, single-indexed, paired-end runs. Turning to the authors' computational methods: MiXCR versions 2.12 and 3.0.5 were used to process the TRB sequences. Each unique CDR3 nucleotide sequence was counted as one clone, and only productive sequences with at least two reads were retained. Repertoire metrics included Shannon diversity, evenness, clonality (one minus evenness), and alpha-parameterized diversity profiles from alpha 0 to 5. Generation probabilities of clones in paired pre- and post-chemotherapy samples were computed with the IGoR algorithm. Using fastp trimming at Q25 and MiXCR clonotype assembly, TCRdb reanalyzed the public sequencing data and kept in-frame beta chains. Identical CDR3 proteins give one entry, which carries the most common genes and DNA. The V and J calls shown here were made by TCRdb, not taken from the authors' results. The sample profile shows fewer than 7,000 distinct CDR3 sequences; roughly 29% of them were found once. The ten biggest clones cover approximately 6.9% of the sample.

The clonotype was recovered from a human donor in good health. The chain links TRBV6-2 or TRBV6-3 with TRBJ1-2, and 8 junction bases match TRBD1. The sequenced material came from blood. The CDR3 here reads CASSLGQVDGYTF. The sequenced DNA: TGTGCCAGCAGCCTGGGACAGGTCGATGGCTACACCTTC.